A single sample is the source of the 7 T cell receptor beta chains below, sequenced in a study of T cell responses to AZD1222 COVID-19 vaccine. The data were produced by immunoSEQ multiplex PCR, yet TCRdb's version contains in-frame clones alone and is incomplete. The sample has about 81,000 clones, 75% to 95% seen once. The sequences come from peripheral blood, collected 28 days after the second AZD1222 dose. Receptor source: an adult who received the AZD1222 COVID-19 vaccine.

The V and J genes are TRBV6-6 and TRBJ2-5, with TRBD1 matching 9 bases. The CDR3 extends over 15 amino acids. CDR1 is MNHNY, CDR2 SVGAGI, per germline (reference sequence). V was clipped by 4 bases and J by 3 bases; unmatched bases: 6. The DNA for the CDR3 is TGTGCCAGCAGTTCGCCGGGACAGGGAAAAGAGACCCAGTACTTC. It codes for CASSSPGQGKETQYF.

The chain carries TRBV30 and TRBJ1-3, with a weak D call TRBD1 (5 bases). The CDR3 contains 12 residues. Between the trimmed V and J ends, which lost 5 bases and 0 bases, there was a span of 5 bases. The germline CDR1 and CDR2 sequences are GTSNPN and SVGIG (reference sequence). For the CDR3, the DNA is TGTGCCTGGGGGGGCTCTGGAAACACCATATATTTT. It is translated as CAWGGSGNTIYF.

The chain couples TRBV28 to TRBJ1-1, with D unresolved. CDR1 and CDR2 from the germline V gene are MDHEN and SYDVKM. The CDR3 runs to 13 residues. V dropped 3 bases and J dropped 3 bases, with 8 bases sitting between them. The CDR3 sequence: CASSFEEDTEAFF. DNA of the CDR3: TGTGCCAGCAGTTTTGAGGAGGACACTGAAGCTTTCTTT.

V usage is TRBV5-6 and J usage is TRBJ1-4, with D unresolved. V shed 0 bases and J shed 8 bases, with 14 bases lying between them. The CDR3 sequence is 15 residues long. Germline CDR1 is SGHDT and CDR2 is YYEEEE. CDR3 region: CASSLVAGYGEKLFF. CDR3 DNA: TGTGCCAGCAGCTTGGTGGCGGGGTATGGCGAAAAACTGTTTTTT.

This clone was counted a single time. The CDR3: CSAGLAGEPGEQYF. In nucleotides, the CDR3 is TGCAGCGCGGGACTAGCGGGAGAGCCTGGGGAGCAGTACTTC. V and J are TRBV29-1 and TRBJ2-7; 14 bases are shared with TRBD2. The germline gives CDR1 SQVTM, CDR2 ANQGSEA. This CDR3 spans 14 amino acids. With 7 bases clipped from V and 7 bases from J, the junction kept 9 bases outside the gene matches.

The genes are TRBV19 and TRBJ2-7; 9 bases agree with TRBD1. This CDR3 is built from 14 residues. CDR1 is LNHDA and CDR2 is SQIVND in the germline V gene (reference sequence). Losses at the gene ends were 5 bases for V and 3 bases for J; bases not matched to a gene: 5. The CDR3 here is CASSDWDRVYEQYF. CDR3 bases: TGTGCCAGTAGTGATTGGGACAGGGTCTACGAGCAGTACTTC.

The chain has TRBV5-4 and TRBJ2-5; D ambiguous. The CDR3 loop spans 13 amino acids. V was shortened by 0 bases and J by 3 bases, with 6 bases between the two germline ends. Germline-derived CDR1 and CDR2 are SGHNT and YYREEE (reference sequence). CDR3 in DNA: TGTGCCAGCAGCTTGGGTTCCGAAGAGACCCAGTACTTC. Its translation is CASSLGSEETQYF.